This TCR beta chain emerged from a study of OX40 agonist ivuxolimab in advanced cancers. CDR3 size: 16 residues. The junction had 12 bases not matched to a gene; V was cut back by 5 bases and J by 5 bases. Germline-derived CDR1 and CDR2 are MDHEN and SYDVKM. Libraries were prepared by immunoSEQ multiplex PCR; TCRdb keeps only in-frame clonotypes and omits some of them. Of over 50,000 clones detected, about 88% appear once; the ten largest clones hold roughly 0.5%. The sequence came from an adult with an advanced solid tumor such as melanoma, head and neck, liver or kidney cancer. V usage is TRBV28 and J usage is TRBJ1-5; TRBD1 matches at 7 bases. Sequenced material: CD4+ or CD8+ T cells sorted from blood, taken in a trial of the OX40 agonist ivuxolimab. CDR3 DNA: TGTGCCAGCAGTCAGACAGGGCCTGGGGGAGATCAGCCCCAGCATTTT. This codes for CASSQTGPGGDQPQHF.